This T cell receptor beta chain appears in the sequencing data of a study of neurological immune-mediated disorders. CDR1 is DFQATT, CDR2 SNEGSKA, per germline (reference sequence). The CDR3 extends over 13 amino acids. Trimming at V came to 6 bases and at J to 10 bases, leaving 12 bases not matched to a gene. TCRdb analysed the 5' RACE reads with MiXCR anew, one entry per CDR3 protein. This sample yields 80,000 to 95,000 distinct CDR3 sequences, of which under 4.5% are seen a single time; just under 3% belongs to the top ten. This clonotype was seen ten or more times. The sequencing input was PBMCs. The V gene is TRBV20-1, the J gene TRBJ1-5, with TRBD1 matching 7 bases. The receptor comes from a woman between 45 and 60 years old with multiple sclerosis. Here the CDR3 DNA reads TGCAGTGCCACTGAGGGGGCGGCCATACCCCAGCATTTT. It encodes CSATEGAAIPQHF.